This T cell receptor beta chain was recovered during a study of radiation and T cells in renal cell carcinoma. The CDR3 consists of 12 residues. The V end was cut by 1 base, the J end by 4 bases, with 3 bases between. Germline CDR1 is SGHVS and CDR2 is FNYEAQ. Generated by immunoSEQ multiplex PCR, the TCRdb table keeps only in-frame clones and is missing some. The sample carries more than 20,000 clones, more than 75% recorded once. The time point: baseline pretreatment blood. Documented treatment: 15 Gy SBRT to primary tumor, nephrectomy 4 weeks later. Sequencing was performed on blood, taken from a patient whose treatment included radiotherapy and nephrectomy. This TCR derives from a man aged 55-75 years with renal cell carcinoma. This sequence joins TRBV7-6 and TRBJ2-3; no definite D call. The CDR3 DNA reads as TGTGCCAGCAGCTTAGATCCAGATACGCAGTATTTT. Encoded protein: CASSLDPDTQYF.